The clone carrying this TCR beta chain was counted only a few times. The antigen remains undetermined. This sample was included in a study of early T cells in non-severe SARS-CoV-2 infection. In the study overall: Sequencing input comprised bulk RNA from unsorted whole blood; chain pairing was not available. General observations from the study: There was a bias toward anti-spike CD8 responses in VDJdb matching, which missed private and CD4 specificities.

Individual cDNA molecules received unique molecular identifiers. TCRdb re-derived calls from the 5' RACE reads in MiXCR, one entry per CDR3 protein. This table holds about 56,000 distinct CDR3 sequences, more than 12% found once. The V end was cut by 2 bases, the J end by 7 bases, with 6 bases between. The CDR3 runs 13 residues. Germline CDR1 and CDR2: MRHNA and SNTAGT. The sequencing here drew on whole blood, taken at baseline. The chain has TRBV6-4 and TRBJ1-6; D possibly corresponds to TRBD1 (5 bases). The clonotype was recovered from an adult who was a healthcare worker with PCR-confirmed SARS-CoV-2 infection or an uninfected control (not recorded which). The CDR3 here is CASSDRGNSPLHF. The CDR3 DNA follows: TGTGCCAGCAGTGACCGGGGCAATTCACCCCTCCACTTT.